This TCR beta chain was documented in a study of blood T cell repertoires in COVID-19. This table comes from immunoSEQ multiplex PCR, and its TCRdb copy is limited to in-frame clones, with some not included. Here the sample spans about 98,000 clones, approximately 89% being singletons. This CDR3 is 16 amino acids long. Germline values: CDR1 SGHRS, CDR2 YFSETQ. The J segment lost 3 bases and the V segment lost 3 bases, leaving 7 bases of the junction unmatched. The TCR sequence derives from a man aged 50 or older with acute or convalescent COVID-19. The rearrangement links TRBV5-1 to TRBJ2-7; 12 positions match TRBD2. The sequenced sample was peripheral blood. CDR3 region: CASSSRLAGVVYEQYF. In nucleotides, the CDR3 is TGCGCCAGCAGCTCCCGACTAGCGGGAGTCGTCTACGAGCAGTACTTC.